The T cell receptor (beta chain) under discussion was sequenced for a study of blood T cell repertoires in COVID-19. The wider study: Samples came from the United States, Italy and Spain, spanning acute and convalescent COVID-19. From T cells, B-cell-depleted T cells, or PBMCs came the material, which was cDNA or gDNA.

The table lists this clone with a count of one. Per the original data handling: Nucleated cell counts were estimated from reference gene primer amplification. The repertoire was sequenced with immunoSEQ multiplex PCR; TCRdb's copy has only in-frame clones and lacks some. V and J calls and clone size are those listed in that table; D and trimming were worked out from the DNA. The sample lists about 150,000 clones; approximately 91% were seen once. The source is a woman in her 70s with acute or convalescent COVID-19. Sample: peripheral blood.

CDR3: CASSFGSSNTEAFF. DNA of the CDR3: TGTGCCAGCAGCTTCGGTAGCTCGAACACTGAAGCTTTCTTT. This chain links TRBV27 with TRBJ1-1; D ambiguous. V shed 6 bases and J shed 1 base, with 12 bases lying between them. Germline-derived CDR1 and CDR2 are MNHEY and SMNVEV (reference sequence). The CDR3 sequence is 14 residues long.